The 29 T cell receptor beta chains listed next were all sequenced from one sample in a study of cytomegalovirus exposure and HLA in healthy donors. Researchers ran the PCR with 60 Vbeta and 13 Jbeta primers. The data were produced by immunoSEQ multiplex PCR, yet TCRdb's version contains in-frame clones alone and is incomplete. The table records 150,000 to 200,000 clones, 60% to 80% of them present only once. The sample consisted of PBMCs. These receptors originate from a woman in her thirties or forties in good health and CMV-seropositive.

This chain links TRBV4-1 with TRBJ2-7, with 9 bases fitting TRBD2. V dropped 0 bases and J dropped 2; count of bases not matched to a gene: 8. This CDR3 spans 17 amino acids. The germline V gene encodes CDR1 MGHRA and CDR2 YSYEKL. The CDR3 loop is CASSQDRRAGGTYEQYF. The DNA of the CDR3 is TGCGCCAGCAGCCAAGATAGGCGAGCGGGAGGAACCTACGAGCAGTACTTC.

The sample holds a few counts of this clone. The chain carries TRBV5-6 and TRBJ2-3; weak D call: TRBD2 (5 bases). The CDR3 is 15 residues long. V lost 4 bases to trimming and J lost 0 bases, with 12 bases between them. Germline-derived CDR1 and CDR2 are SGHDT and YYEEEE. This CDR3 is CASSTLVSSTDTQYF. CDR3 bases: TGTGCCAGCAGCACACTAGTTTCTAGCACAGATACGCAGTATTTT.

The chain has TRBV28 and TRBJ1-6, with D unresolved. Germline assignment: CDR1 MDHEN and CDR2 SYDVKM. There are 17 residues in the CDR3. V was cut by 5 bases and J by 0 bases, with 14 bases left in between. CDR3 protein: CASSPPTPSSYNSPLHF. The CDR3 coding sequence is TGTGCCAGCAGTCCCCCAACCCCTAGCTCCTATAATTCACCCCTCCACTTT. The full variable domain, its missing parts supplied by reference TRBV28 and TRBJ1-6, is DVKVTQSSRYLVKRTGEKVFLECVQDMDHENMFWYRQDPGLGLRLIYFSYDVKMKEKGDIPEGYSVSREKKERFSLILESASTNQTSMYLCASSPPTPSSYNSPLHFGNGTRLTVT.

Written as DNA, the CDR3 is TGTGCCAGCACCAAGTACACTCGGGAAGACACCGGGGAGCTGTTTTTT. This sequence encodes CASTKYTREDTGELFF. The chain couples TRBV11-2 to TRBJ2-2; tentatively, D is TRBD2 (5 bases). Germline V CDR1 and CDR2: SGHAT, FQNNGV. This CDR3 is built from 16 residues. V was clipped by 7 bases and J by 3 bases, with 18 bases between them.

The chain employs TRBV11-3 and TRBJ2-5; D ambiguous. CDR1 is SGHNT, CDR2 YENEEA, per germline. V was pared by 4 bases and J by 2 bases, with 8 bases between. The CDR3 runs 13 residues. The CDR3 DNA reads TGTGCCAGCAGCTGGGCGCGTCAAGAGACCCAGTACTTC. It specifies CASSWARQETQYF.

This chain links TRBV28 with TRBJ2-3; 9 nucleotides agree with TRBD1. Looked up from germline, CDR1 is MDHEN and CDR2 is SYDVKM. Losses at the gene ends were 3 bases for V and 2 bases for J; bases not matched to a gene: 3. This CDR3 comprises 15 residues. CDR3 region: CASSLGQGHTDTQYF. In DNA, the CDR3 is TGTGCCAGCAGTTTGGGACAGGGACACACAGATACGCAGTATTTT.

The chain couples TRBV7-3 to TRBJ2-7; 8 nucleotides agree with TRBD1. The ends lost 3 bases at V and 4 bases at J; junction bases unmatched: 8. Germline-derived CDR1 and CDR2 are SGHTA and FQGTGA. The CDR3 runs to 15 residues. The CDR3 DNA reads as TGTGCCAGCAGCTTTACAGGGGGAAATGGATACGAGCAGTACTTC. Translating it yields CASSFTGGNGYEQYF.

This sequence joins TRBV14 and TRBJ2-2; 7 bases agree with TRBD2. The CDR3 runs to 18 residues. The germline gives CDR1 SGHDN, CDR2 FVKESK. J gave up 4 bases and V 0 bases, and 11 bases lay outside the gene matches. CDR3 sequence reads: CASSQERGVAGLTGELFF. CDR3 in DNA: TGTGCCAGCAGCCAAGAGAGGGGAGTAGCGGGTCTCACCGGGGAGCTGTTTTTT.

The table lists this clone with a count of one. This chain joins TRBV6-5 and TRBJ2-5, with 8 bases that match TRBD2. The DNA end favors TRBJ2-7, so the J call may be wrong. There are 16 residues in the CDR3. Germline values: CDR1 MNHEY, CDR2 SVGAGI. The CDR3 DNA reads TGTGCCAGCAGTTGGTCGTTAGCGGGATCCTCCTACGAGCAGTACTTC. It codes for CASSWSLAGSSYEQYF.

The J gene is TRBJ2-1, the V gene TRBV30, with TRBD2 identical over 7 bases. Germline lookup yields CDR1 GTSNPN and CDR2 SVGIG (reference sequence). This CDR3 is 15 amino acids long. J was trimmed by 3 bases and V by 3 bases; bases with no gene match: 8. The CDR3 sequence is CAWRRGGRVYNEQFF. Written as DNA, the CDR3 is TGTGCCTGGAGACGTGGCGGGAGAGTCTACAATGAGCAGTTCTTC.

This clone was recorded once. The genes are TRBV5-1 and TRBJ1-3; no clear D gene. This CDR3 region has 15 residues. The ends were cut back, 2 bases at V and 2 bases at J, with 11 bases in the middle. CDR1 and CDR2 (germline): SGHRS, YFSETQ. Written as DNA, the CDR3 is TGCGCCAGCAGCTTAGAGGGAGGACCTGGAAACACCATATATTTT. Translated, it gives CASSLEGGPGNTIYF.

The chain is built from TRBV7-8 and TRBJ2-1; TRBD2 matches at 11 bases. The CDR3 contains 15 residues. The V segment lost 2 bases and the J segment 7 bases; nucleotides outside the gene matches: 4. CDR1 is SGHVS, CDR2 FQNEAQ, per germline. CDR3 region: CASSLTSGSLNEQFF. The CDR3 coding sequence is TGTGCCAGCAGCTTAACTAGCGGGAGTTTGAATGAGCAGTTCTTC.

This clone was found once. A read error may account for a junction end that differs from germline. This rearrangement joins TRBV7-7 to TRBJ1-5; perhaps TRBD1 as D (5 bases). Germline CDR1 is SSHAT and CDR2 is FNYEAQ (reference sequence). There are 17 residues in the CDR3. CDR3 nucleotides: TGTGCTAGCAGCCCACGGGACTCCCCTGGGGTTAATCAGCCCCAGCATTTT. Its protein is CASSPRDSPGVNQPQHF.

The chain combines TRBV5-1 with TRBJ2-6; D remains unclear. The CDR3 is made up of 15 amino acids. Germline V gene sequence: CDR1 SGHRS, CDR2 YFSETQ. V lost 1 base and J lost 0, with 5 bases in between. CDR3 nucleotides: TGCGCCAGCAGCTTGATGAGCTCTGGGGCCAACGTCCTGACTTTC. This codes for CASSLMSSGANVLTF.

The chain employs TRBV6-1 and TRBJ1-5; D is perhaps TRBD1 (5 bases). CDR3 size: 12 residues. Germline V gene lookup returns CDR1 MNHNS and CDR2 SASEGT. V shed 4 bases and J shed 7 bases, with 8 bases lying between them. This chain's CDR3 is CASSAGWQPQHF. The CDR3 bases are TGTGCCAGCAGTGCAGGGTGGCAGCCCCAGCATTTT.

CDR3 in DNA: TGTGCCAGCAGCTTAACTAGGGGGGAGCTGTTTTTT. Translating gives CASSLTRGELFF. This rearrangement joins TRBV7-2 to TRBJ2-2; tentatively, D is TRBD2 (5 bases). The CDR3 runs 12 residues. The ends were cut back, 2 bases at V and 8 bases at J, with 6 bases in the middle. Per the germline V gene, CDR1 is SGHTA and CDR2 is FQGNSA.

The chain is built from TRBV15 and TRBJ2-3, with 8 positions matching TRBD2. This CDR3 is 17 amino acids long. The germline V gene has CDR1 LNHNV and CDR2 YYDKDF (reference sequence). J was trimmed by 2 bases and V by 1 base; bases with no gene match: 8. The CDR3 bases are TGTGCCACCAGCAGAGGCGCTCCTAGCGGGTACACAGATACGCAGTATTTT. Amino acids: CATSRGAPSGYTDTQYF.

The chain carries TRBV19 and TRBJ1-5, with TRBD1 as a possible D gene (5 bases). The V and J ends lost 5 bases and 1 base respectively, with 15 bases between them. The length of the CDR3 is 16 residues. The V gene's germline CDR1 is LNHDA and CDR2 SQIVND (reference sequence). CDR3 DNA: TGTGCCAGTAGTCCCCAGGGCGGGGGGAGCAATCAGCCCCAGCATTTT. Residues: CASSPQGGGSNQPQHF.

CDR3 sequence: CASSLRDEQYF. CDR3 coding DNA: TGTGCCAGCAGCCTCAGGGACGAGCAGTACTTC. The chain links TRBV7-9 to TRBJ2-7; TRBD1 might be the D (5 bases). Germline V gene lookup returns CDR1 SEHNR and CDR2 FQNEAQ (reference sequence). V was trimmed by 5 bases and J by 5 bases, leaving 7 bases between them. This CDR3 is built from 11 residues.

In nucleotides, the CDR3 is TGTGCCAGCAGCTTAGCTTGGACTAGCGGGAGTTCGAAAGAGCAGTACTTC. This translates into CASSLAWTSGSSKEQYF. The chain combines TRBV7-8 with TRBJ2-7; TRBD2 matches at 13 bases. Germline V lookup: CDR1 SGHVS, CDR2 FQNEAQ. CDR3 length: 17 amino acids. V gave up 0 bases and J gave up 7 bases; unmatched junction bases: 9.

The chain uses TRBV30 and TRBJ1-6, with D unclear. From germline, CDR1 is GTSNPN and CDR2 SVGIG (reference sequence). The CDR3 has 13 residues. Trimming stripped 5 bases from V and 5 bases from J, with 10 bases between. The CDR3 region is CAWGRTDNSPLHF. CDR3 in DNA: TGTGCCTGGGGGAGGACCGATAATTCACCCCTCCACTTT. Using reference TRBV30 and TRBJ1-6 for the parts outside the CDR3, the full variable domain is SQTIHQWPATLVQPVGSPLSLECTVEGTSNPNLYWYRQAAGRGLQLLFYSVGIGQISSEVPQNLSASRPQDRQFILSSKKLLLSDSGFYLCAWGRTDNSPLHFGNGTRLTVT.

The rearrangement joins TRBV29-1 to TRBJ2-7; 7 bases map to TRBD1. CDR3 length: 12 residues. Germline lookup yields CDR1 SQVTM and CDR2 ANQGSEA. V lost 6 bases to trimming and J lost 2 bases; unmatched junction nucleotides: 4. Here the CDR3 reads CSVLGTAYEQYF. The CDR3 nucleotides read TGCAGCGTCCTCGGGACAGCCTACGAGCAGTACTTC.

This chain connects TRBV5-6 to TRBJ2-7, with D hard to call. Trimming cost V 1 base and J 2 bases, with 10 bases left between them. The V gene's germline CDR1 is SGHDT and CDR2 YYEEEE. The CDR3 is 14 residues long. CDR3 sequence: CASSLSSPPYEQYF. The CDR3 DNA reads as TGTGCCAGCAGCTTGTCCTCTCCCCCCTACGAGCAGTACTTC.

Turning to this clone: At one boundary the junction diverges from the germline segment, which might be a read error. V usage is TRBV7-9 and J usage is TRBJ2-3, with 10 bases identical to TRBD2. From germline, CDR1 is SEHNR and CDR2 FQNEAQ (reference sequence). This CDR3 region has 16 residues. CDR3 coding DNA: TGTTCCAGCAGCTTAGCGCTAGCGGGAGTGGGGGATACGCAGTATTTT. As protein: CSSSLALAGVGDTQYF.

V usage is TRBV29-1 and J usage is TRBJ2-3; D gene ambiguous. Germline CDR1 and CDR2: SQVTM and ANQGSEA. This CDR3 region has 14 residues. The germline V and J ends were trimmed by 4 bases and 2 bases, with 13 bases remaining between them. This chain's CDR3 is CSVVPVEATDTQYF. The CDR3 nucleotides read TGCAGCGTTGTTCCAGTTGAGGCCACAGATACGCAGTATTTT.

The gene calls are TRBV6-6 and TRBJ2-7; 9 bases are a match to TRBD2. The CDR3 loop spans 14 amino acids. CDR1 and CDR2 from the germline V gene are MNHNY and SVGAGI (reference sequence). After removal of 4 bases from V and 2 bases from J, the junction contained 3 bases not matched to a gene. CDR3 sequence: CASSLREGPYEQYF. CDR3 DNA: TGTGCCAGCAGTTTGCGGGAGGGCCCCTACGAGCAGTACTTC.

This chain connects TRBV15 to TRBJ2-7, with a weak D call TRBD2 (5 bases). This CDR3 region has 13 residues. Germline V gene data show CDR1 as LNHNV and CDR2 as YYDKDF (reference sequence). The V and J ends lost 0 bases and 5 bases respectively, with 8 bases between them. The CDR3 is CATSRDYSDEQYF. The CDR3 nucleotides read TGTGCCACCAGCAGAGATTATAGCGACGAGCAGTACTTC.

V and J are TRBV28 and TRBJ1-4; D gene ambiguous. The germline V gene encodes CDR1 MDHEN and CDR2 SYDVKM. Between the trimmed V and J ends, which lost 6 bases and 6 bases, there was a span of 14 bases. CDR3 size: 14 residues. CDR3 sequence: CASSPPGRDEKLFF. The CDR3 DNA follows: TGTGCCAGCAGCCCACCGGGGAGGGATGAAAAACTGTTTTTT.

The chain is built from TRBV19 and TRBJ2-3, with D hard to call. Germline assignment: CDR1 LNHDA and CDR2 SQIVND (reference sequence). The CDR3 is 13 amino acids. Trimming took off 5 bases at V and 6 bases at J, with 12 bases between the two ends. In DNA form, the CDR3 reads TGTGCCAGTAGTCGAGATAGCTGGGATACGCAGTATTTT. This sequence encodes CASSRDSWDTQYF.